This TCR beta chain was identified in a study of blood T cell repertoires in COVID-19 (dated by TCRdb to the early 2020s). Background on the whole study: The collaborator samples originated in the United States, Italy and Spain and spanned the acute and convalescent phases of COVID-19. The material from the prospective study consisted of cDNA or gDNA derived from T cells, B-cell-depleted T cells, or PBMCs. The dataset comprised deeply sampled blood TCRbeta repertoires from subjects exposed to, actively infected with, or recovered from COVID-19. The repertoires were made available in a free public database intended to serve as a resource for research on the immune response to SARS-CoV-2. Samples came from the ongoing ImmuneRACE study (first 160 participants) plus 1,254 subjects from 6 global collaborators. The sample metadata nearly always contained a de-identified subject ID, COVID-19 status, age in years and sex. Where HLA class I and class II types were available, the types were taken from metadata supplied by the sample provider, not from assay-based typing. Beyond this particular receptor, the publication reports: How much clinical and demographic metadata was included differed by source and by participant, and the metadata was provided uncurated.

Concerning this clone: Its recognized antigen is unknown. No much larger clonotype is one base removed from it; base qualities were not supplied.

CDR1 and CDR2 are read off the germline V gene (reference sequence) as LNHDA and SQIVND. V lost 7 bases and J lost 2 bases; the stretch between them is 8 bases long. There are 12 amino acids in the CDR3, from cysteine to phenylalanine inclusive. This entry keeps only the CDR3 DNA: 36 bases, framed from base 1. In the prospective study, participants were about 18 to 89 years old, resided in about two dozen geographic areas of the United States, and were enrolled through a virtual design. To assign participants to cohorts, the prospective study relied on clinical history that participants themselves reported in a screening survey and a study questionnaire. Recovered participants in ImmuneRACE Cohort 3 were defined by two consecutive negative NP/OP PCR tests, clearance by a healthcare professional, or resolution of symptoms. In the prospective study, whole blood, serum and a nasopharyngeal or oropharyngeal swab were collected from each participant by mobile phlebotomists. Participants in the prospective study had the option to provide additional blood draws and questionnaires over a 2-month period. Before DNA extraction, prospective study blood samples were shipped either frozen or at room temperature.

The immunoSEQ Assay, a bias-controlled multiplex PCR, was used to amplify TCRbeta CDR3 regions from genomic DNA. Per the authors' processing: Within the assay, amplification of reference gene primers was used to estimate how many nucleated cells each sample contained. To quantify the absolute abundance of each unique TCRbeta CDR3 rearrangement, sequence reads were collapsed and filtered. For each sample, productive Simpson clonality was calculated as the square root of Simpson's diversity index across productive rearrangements. The table comes from immuneACCESS by way of TCRdb, which keeps in-frame sequences with V and J called. Part of the clones is missing from these tables; in studies checked, under half for an unresolved V gene and the rest for unknown reasons. D and trimming come from the DNA, and the V and J calls and clone size come from that table. This sample comprises 150,000 to 200,000 clones, 70% to 85% of them detected only once. The ten most abundant clones make up approximately 15% of the sample.

This TCR derives from a woman between 50 and 59 years old who had recovered from COVID-19. The chain is made from TRBV19 and TRBJ1-2; too little of a D gene remains to name it. Sequenced material: PBMCs or T cells enriched from blood (not recorded which). CDR3 reads: CASTRENYGYTF. Read as DNA, the sequence is TGTGCCAGTACTCGAGAGAACTATGGCTACACCTTC.